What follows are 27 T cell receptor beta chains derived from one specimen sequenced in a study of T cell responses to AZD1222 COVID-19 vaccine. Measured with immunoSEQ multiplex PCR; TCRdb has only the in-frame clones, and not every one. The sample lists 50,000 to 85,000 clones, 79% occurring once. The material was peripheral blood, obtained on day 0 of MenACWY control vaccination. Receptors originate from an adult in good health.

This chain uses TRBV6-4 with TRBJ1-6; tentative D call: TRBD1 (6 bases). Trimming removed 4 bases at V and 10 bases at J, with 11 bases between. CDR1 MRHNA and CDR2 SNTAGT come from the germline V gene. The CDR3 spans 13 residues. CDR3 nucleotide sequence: TGTGCCAGCAGTGTATCAGGGGAGTCACCCCTCCACTTT. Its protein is CASSVSGESPLHF.

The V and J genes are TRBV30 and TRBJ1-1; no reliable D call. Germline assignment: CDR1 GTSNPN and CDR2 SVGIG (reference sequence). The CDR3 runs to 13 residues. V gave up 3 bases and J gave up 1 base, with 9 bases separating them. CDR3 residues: CAWRFVGNTEAFF. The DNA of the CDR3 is TGTGCCTGGAGATTCGTGGGGAACACTGAAGCTTTCTTT.

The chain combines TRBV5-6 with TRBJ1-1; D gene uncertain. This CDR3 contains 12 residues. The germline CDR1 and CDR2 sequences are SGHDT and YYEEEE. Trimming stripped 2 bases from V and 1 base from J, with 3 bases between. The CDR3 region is CASSFRNTEAFF. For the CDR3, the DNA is TGTGCCAGCAGCTTTCGGAACACTGAAGCTTTCTTT.

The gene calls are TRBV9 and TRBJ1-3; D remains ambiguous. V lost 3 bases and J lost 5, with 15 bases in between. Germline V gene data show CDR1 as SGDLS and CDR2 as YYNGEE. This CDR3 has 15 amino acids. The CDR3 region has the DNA TGTGCCAGCAGCGAAGGGTCTCTTGGCAGAAACACCATATATTTT. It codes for CASSEGSLGRNTIYF.

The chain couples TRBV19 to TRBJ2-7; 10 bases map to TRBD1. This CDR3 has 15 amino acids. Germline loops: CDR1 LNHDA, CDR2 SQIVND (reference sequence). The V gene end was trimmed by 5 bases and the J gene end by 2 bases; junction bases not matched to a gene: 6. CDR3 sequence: CASSSRTGGTYEQYF. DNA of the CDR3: TGTGCCAGTAGTTCACGGACAGGGGGAACCTACGAGCAGTACTTC.

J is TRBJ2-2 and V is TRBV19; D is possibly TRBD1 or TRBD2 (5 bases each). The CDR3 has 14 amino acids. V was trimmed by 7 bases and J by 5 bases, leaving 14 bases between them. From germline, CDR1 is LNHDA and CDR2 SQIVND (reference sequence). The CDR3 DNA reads TGTGCCAGTACCTGGGACGCCGCGACCGGGGAGCTGTTTTTT. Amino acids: CASTWDAATGELFF.

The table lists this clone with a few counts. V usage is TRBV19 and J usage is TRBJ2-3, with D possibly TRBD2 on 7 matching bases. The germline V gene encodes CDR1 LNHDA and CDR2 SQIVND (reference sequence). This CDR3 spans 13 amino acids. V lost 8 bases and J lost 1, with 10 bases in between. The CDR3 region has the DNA TGTGCCAGTGGGGGGGCCCGCACAGATACGCAGTATTTT. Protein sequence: CASGGARTDTQYF.

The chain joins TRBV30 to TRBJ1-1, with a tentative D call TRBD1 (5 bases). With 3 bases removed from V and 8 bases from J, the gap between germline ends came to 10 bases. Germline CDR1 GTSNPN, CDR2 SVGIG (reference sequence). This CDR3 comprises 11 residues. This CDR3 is CAWRFGGEAFF. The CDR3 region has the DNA TGTGCCTGGAGATTCGGGGGGGAAGCTTTCTTT.

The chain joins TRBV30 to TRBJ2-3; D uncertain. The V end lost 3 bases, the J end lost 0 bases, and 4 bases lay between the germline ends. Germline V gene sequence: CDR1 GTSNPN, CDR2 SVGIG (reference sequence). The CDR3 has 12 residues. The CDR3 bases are TGTGCCTGGAGGATAAGCACAGATACGCAGTATTTT. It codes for CAWRISTDTQYF.

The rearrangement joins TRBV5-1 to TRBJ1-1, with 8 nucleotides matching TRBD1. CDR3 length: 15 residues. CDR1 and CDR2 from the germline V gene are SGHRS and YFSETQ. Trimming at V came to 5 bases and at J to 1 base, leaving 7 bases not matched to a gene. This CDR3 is CASSWQGAGNTEAFF. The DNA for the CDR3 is TGCGCCAGCAGTTGGCAGGGGGCCGGGAACACTGAAGCTTTCTTT.

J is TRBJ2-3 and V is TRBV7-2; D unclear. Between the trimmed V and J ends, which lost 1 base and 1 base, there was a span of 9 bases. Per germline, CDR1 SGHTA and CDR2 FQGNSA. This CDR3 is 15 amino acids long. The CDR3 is CASSLVFGGTDTQYF. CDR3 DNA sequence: TGTGCCAGCAGCTTAGTATTTGGCGGCACAGATACGCAGTATTTT.

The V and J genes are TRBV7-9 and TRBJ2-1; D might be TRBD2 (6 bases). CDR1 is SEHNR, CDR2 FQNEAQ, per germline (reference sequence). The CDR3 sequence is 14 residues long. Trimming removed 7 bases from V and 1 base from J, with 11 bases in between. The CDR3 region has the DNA TGTGCCAGCACGGGGGATTCGTCCTACAATGAGCAGTTCTTC. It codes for CASTGDSSYNEQFF.

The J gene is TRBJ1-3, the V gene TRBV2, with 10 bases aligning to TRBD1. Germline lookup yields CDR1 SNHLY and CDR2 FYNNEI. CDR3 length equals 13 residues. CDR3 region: CATQGQGIDTIYF. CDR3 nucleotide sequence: TGTGCGACCCAGGGACAGGGGATAGACACCATATATTTT.

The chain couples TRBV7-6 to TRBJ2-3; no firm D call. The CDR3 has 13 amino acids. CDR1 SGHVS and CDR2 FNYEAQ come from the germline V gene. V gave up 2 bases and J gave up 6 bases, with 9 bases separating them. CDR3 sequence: CASSLRGADTQYF. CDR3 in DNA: TGTGCCAGCAGCTTAAGAGGAGCGGATACGCAGTATTTT.

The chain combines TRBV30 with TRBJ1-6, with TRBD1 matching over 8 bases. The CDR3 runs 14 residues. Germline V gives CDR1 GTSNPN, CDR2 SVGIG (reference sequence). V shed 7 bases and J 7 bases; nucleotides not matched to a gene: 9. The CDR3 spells CALRQGRGNSPLHF. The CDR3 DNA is TGTGCCTTGCGACAGGGGCGAGGGAATTCACCCCTCCACTTT. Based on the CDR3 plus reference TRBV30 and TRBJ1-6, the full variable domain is SQTIHQWPATLVQPVGSPLSLECTVEGTSNPNLYWYRQAAGRGLQLLFYSVGIGQISSEVPQNLSASRPQDRQFILSSKKLLLSDSGFYLCALRQGRGNSPLHFGNGTRLTVT.

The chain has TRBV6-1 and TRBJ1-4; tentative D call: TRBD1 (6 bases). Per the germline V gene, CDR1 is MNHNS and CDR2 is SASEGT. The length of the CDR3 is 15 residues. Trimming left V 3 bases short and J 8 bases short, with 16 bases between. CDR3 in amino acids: CASSDGGGQREKLFF. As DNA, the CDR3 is TGTGCCAGCAGTGACGGGGGGGGCCAAAGAGAAAAACTGTTTTTT.

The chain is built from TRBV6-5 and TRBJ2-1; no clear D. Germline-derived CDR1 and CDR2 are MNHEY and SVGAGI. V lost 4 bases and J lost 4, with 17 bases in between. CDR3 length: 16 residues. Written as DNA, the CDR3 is TGTGCCAGCAGTTCCCGAAAGGAGAACAAATACAATGAGCAGTTCTTC. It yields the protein CASSSRKENKYNEQFF.

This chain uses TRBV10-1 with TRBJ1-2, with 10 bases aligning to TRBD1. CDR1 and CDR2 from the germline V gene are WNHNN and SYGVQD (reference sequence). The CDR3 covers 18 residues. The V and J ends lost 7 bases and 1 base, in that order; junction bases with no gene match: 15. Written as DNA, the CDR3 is TGCGCCAGCACCGAGAGGGTCCAGACAGGGGGCCTTAACTATGGCTACACCTTC. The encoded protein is CASTERVQTGGLNYGYTF.

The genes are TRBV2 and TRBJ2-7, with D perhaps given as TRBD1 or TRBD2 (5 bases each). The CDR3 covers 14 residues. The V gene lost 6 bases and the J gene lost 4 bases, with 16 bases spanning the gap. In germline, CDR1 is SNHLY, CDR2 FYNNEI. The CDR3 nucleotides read TGTGCCAGCAGGAATAGAGGGGCCGGATACGAGCAGTACTTC. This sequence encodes CASRNRGAGYEQYF.

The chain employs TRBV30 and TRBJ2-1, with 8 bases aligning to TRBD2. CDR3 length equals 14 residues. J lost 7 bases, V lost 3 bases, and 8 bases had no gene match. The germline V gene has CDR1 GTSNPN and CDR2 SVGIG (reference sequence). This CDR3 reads CAWRASGYSNEQFF. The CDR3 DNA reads TGTGCCTGGAGGGCTAGCGGGTACTCTAATGAGCAGTTCTTC.

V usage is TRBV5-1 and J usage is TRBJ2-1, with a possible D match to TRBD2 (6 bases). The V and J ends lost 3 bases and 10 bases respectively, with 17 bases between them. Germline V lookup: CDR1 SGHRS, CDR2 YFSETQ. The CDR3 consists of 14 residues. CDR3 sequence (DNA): TGCGCCAGCAGCTCTTCGGGAGTTCCGGACGAGCAGTTCTTC. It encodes CASSSSGVPDEQFF.

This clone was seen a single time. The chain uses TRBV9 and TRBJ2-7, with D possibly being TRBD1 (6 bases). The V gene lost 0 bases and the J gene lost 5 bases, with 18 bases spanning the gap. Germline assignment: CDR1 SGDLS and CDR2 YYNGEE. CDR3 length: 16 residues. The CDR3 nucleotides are TGTGCCAGCAGCGTAGACCCCAGGGGCAAGTCAAACGAGCAGTACTTC. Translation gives CASSVDPRGKSNEQYF. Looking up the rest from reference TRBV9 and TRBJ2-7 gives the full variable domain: DSGVTQTPKHLITATGQRVTLRCSPRSGDLSVYWYQQSLDQGLQFLIQYYNGEERAKGNILERFSAQQFPDLHSELNLSSLELGDSALYFCASSVDPRGKSNEQYFGPGTRLTVT.

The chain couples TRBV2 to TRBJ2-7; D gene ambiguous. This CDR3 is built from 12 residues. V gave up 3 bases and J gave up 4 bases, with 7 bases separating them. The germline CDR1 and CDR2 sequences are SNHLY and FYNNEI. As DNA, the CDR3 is TGTGCCAGCAGTGATGGTGGGTACGAGCAGTACTTC. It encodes CASSDGGYEQYF.

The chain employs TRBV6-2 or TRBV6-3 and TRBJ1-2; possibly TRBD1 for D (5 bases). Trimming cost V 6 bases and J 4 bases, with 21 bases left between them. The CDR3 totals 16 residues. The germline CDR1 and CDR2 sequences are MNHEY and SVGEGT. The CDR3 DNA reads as TGTGCCAGCAGCCCTAGGGGCAGGAGCGTGACCTATGGCTACACCTTC. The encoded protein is CASSPRGRSVTYGYTF.

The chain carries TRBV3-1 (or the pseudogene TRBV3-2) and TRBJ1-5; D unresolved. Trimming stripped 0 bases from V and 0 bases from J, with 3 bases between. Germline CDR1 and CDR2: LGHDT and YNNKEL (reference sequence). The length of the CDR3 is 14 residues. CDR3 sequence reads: CASSQDFSNQPQHF. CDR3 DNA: TGTGCCAGCAGCCAAGATTTTAGCAATCAGCCCCAGCATTTT.

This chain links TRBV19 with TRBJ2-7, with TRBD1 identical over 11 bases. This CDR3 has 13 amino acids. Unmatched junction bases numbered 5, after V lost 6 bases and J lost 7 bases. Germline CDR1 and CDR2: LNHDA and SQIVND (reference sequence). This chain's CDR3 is CASSTDRGREQYF. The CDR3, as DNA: TGTGCCAGTAGCACGGACAGGGGGCGGGAGCAGTACTTC.

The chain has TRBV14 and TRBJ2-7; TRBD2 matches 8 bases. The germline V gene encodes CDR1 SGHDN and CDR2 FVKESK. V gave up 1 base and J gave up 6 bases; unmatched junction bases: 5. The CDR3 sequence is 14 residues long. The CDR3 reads CASSQGLATVEQYF. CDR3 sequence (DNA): TGTGCCAGCAGCCAAGGACTAGCGACAGTCGAGCAGTACTTC.